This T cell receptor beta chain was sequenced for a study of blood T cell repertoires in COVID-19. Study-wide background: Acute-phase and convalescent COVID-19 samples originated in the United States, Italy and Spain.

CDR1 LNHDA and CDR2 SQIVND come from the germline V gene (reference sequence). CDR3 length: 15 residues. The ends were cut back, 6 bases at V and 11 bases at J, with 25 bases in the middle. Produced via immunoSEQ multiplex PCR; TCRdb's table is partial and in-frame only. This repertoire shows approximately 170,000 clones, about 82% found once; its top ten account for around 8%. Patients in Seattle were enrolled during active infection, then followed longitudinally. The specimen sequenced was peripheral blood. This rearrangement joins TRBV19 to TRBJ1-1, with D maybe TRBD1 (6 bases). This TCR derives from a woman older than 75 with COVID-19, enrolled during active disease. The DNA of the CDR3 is TGTGCCAGTAGCCACCCCCGGTCGCGGGGGGCCTTCGCTTTCTTT. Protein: CASSHPRSRGAFAFF.